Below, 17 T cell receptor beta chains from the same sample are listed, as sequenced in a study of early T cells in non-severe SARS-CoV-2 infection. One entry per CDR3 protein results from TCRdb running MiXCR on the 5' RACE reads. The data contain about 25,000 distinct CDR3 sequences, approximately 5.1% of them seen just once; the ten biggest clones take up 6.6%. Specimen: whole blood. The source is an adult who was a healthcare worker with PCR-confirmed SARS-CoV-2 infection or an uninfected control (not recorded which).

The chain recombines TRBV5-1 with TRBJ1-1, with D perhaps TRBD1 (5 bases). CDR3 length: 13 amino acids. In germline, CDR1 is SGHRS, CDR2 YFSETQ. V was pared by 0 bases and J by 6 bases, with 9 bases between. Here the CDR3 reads CASSLGGRAEAFF. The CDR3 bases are TGCGCCAGCAGCTTGGGGGGGAGGGCTGAAGCTTTCTTT.

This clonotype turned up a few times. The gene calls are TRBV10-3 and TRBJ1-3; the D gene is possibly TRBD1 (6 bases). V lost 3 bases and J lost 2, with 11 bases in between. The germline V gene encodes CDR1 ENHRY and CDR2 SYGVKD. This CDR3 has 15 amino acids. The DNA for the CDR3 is TGTGCCATCAGTGAACTGGCAGGGGCTGGAAACACCATATATTTT. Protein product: CAISELAGAGNTIYF.

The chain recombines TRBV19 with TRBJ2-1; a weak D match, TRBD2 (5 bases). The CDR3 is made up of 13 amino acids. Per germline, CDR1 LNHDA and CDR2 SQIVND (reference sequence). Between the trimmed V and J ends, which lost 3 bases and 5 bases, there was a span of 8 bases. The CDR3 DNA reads TGTGCCAGTAGTATGACCGGGAACAATGAGCAGTTCTTC. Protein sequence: CASSMTGNNEQFF.

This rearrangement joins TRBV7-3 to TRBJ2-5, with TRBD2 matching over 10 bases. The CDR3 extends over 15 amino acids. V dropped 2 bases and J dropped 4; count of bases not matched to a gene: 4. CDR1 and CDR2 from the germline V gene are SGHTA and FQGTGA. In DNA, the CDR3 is TGTGCCAGCAGCTTAGGAGCGGGGGGGCGAGAGACCCAGTACTTC. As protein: CASSLGAGGRETQYF. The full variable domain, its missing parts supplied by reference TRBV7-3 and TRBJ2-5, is GAGVSQTPSNKVTEKGKYVELRCDPISGHTALYWYRQSLGQGPEFLIYFQGTGAADDSGLPNDRFFAVRPEGSVSTLKIQRTERGDSAVYLCASSLGAGGRETQYFGPGTRLLVL.

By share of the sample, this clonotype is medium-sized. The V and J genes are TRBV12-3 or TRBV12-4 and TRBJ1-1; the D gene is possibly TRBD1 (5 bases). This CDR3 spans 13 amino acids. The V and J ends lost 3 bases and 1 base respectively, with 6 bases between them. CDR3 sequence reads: CASSFGGNTEAFF. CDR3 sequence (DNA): TGTGCCAGCAGTTTCGGGGGGAACACTGAAGCTTTCTTT.

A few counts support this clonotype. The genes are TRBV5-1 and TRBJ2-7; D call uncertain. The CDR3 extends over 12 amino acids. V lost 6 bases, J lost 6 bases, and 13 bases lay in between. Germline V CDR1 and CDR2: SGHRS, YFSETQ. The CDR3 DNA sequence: TGCGCCAGCAACCAAGGTCCGGGCGAGCAGTACTTC. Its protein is CASNQGPGEQYF.

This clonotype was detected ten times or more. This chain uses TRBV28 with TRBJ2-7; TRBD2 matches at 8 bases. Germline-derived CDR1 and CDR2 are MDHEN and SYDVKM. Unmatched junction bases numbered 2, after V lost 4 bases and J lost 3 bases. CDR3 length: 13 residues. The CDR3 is CASSSGGGYEQYF. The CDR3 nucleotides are TGTGCCAGCAGTTCGGGAGGGGGCTACGAGCAGTACTTC.

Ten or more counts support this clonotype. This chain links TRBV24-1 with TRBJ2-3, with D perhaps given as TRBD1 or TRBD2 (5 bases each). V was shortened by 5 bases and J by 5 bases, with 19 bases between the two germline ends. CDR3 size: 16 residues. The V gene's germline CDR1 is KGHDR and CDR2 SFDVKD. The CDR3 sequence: CATSAGVGAGGDTQYF. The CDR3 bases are TGTGCCACCAGTGCCGGTGTAGGGGCAGGAGGAGATACGCAGTATTTT.

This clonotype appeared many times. The CDR3 loop reads CSVGDSPYEQYF. The CDR3 bases are TGCAGCGTTGGGGACAGCCCTTACGAGCAGTACTTC. The chain employs TRBV29-1 and TRBJ2-7, with 7 bases lining up with TRBD1. Germline CDR1 reads SQVTM; CDR2 reads ANQGSEA. J lost 4 bases, V lost 4 bases, and 4 bases had no gene match. The CDR3 is 12 residues long.

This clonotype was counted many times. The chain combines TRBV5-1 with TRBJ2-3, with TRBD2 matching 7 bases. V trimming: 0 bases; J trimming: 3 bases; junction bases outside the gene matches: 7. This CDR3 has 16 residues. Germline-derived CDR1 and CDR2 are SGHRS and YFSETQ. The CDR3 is CASSLEGGPSTDTQYF. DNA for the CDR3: TGCGCCAGCAGCTTGGAGGGAGGGCCATCGACAGATACGCAGTATTTT.

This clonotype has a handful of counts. In DNA form, the CDR3 reads TGTGCCAGCAGTTTAGCGTCAGGGAACGGCTACACCTTC. It codes for CASSLASGNGYTF. The J gene is TRBJ1-2, the V gene TRBV12-3 or TRBV12-4; the D gene is possibly TRBD1 (5 bases). This CDR3 has 13 amino acids. Trimming removed 0 bases from V and 8 bases from J, with 10 bases in between.

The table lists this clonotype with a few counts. CDR3 DNA sequence: TGTGCCAGCAGCTTAGCCGGGACAGACCAGTACTTC. Translated: CASSLAGTDQYF. The chain recombines TRBV7-9 with TRBJ2-4; 7 positions match TRBD1. Losses at the gene ends were 0 bases for V and 13 bases for J; bases not matched to a gene: 3. The germline V gene has CDR1 SEHNR and CDR2 FQNEAQ (reference sequence). CDR3 length: 12 residues.

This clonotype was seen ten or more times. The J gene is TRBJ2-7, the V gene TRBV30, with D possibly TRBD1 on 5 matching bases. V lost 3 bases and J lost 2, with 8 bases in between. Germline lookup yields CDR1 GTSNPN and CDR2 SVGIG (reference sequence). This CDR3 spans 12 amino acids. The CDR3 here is CAWRTDTYEQYF. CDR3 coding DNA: TGTGCCTGGAGGACAGACACCTACGAGCAGTACTTC.

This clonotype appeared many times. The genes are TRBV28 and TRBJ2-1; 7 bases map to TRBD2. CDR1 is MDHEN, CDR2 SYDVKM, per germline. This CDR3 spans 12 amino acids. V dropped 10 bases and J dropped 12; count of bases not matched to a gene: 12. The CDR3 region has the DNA TGTGCCACCACATTCCAGAGGGAGGGGCAGTTCTTC. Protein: CATTFQREGQFF.

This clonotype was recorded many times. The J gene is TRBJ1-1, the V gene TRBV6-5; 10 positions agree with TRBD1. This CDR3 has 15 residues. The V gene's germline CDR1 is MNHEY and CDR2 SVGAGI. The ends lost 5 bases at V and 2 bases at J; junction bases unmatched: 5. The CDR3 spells CASSRDRGFNTEAFF. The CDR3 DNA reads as TGTGCCAGCAGTAGGGACAGGGGATTTAACACTGAAGCTTTCTTT.

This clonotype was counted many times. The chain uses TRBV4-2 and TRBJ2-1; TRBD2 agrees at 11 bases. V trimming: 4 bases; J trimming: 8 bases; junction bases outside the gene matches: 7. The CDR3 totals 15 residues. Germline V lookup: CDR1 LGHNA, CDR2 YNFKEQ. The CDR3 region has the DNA TGTGCCAGCAGCCCACTAGCGGGAGTGGCCCATGAGCAGTTCTTC. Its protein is CASSPLAGVAHEQFF.

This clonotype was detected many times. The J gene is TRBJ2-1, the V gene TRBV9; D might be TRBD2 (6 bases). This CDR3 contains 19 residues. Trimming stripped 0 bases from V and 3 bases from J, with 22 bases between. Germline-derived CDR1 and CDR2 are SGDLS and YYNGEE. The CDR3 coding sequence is TGTGCCAGCAGCGTAGACTCCCACGCCCCGGGGGACTTCTACAATGAGCAGTTCTTC. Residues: CASSVDSHAPGDFYNEQFF.